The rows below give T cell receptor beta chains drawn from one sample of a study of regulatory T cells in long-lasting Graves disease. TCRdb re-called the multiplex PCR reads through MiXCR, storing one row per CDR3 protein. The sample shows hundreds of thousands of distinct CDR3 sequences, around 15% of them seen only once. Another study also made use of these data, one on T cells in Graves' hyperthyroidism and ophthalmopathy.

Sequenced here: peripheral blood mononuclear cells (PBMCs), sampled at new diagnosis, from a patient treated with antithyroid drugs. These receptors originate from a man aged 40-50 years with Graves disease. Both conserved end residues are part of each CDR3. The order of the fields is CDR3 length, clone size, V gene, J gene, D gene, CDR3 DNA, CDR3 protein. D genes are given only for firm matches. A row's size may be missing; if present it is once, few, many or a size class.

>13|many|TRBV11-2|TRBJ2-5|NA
TGTGCCAGCAGCTTAAGGGCGTGGGAGACCCAGTACTTC
CASSLRAWETQYF
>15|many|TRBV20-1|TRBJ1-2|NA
TGCAGTGCTAGTGGCAGGGGCGCGGGGCTCTATGGCTACACCTTC
CSASGRGAGLYGYTF
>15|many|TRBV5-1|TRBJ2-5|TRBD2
TGCGCCAGCAGCTTGGCACTAGCGGACCAAGAGACCCAGTACTTC
CASSLALADQETQYF
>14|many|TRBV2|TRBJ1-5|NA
TGTGCCAGCAAAGTCTGGGGGGGCCAGCAGCCCCAGCATTTT
CASKVWGGQQPQHF
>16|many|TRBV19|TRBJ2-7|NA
TGTGCCAGTAGCCGTGGGGGCAACTCAGGGGTCTACGAGCAGTACTTC
CASSRGGNSGVYEQYF
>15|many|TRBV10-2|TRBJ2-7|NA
TGCGCCAGCAGTGAGGGCCAGGACCGGTCCTACGAGCAGTACTTC
CASSEGQDRSYEQYF
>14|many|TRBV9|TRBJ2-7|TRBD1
TGTGCCAGCAGCCCCACCGGGACAGCCTACGAGCAGTACTTC
CASSPTGTAYEQYF
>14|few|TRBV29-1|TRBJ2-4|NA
TGCAGCGTTGAAGACCGTCAGCTTCAAAACATTCAGTACTTC
CSVEDRQLQNIQYF
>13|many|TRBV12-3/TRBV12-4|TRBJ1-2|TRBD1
TGTGCCAGCAGTTTAGAGACAGGGAATGGCTACACCTTC
CASSLETGNGYTF
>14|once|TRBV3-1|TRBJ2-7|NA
TGTGCCAGCAGCCAAGAGGCGGGGAGCTACGAGCAGTACTTC
CASSQEAGSYEQYF
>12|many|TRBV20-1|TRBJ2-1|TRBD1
TGCAGTGCTCAACTTACCAGGGGGCTGGAGTTCTTC
CSAQLTRGLEFF
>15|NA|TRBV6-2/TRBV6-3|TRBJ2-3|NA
TGTGCCAGCAGTTATAAGGGACTGAGGGCTGATACGCTGTATTTT
CASSYKGLRADTLYF
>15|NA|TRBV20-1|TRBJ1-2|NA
TGCAGTGCTAGAGATCATTCAGGGACGAACTATGGCTACACCTTC
CSARDHSGTNYGYTF
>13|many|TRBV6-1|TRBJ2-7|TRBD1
TGTGCCAGCAGACGGACAGGGACTTCCGAGCAGTACTTC
CASRRTGTSEQYF
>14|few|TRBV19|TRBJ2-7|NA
TGTGCCAGTAGTATAGCTTTCGGCAACTACGAGCAGTACTTC
CASSIAFGNYEQYF
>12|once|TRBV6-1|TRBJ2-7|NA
TGTGCCAGCAGTGAAGTGCCAGTCGAGCAGTACTTC
CASSEVPVEQYF
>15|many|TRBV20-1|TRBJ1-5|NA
TGCAGTGCTAGAGATCGAGCCAGGTTCGGTCAGCCCCAGCATTTT
CSARDRARFGQPQHF
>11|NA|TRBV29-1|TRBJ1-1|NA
TGCAGCGGCTCGATGAACACTGAAGCTTTCTTT
CSGSMNTEAFF
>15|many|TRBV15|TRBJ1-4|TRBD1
TGTGCCACCAGCGTCGACAGGGGTGCTAATGAAAAACTGTTTTTT
CATSVDRGANEKLFF
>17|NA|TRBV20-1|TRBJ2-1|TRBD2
TGCAGTGCTAGAGATAGGAAGCGGGGGGGCCGTTCCAATGAGCAGTTCTTC
CSARDRKRGGRSNEQFF
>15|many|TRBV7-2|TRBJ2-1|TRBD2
TGTGCCAGCAGATCACCGGGACTAGCGGGCAATGAGCAGTTCTTC
CASRSPGLAGNEQFF
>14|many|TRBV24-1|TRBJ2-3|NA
TGTGCCACCAGTGATACGGCCCGCACAGATACGCAGTATTTT
CATSDTARTDTQYF
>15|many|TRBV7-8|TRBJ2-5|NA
TGTGCCAGCAGCCCGTGGGGGCCACGGCTTCGGACCCAGTACTTC
CASSPWGPRLRTQYF
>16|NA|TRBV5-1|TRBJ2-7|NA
TGCGCCAGCAGCAGGCGAAATGGACAGCTCGGCTACGAGCAGTACTTC
CASSRRNGQLGYEQYF
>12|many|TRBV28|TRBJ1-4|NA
TGTGCCAGCAGGACAGCTAATGAAAAACTGTTTTTT
CASRTANEKLFF
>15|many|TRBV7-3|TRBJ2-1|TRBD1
TGTGCCAGCAGCCTCGAGACAGGGGGCCACAATGAGCAGTTCTTC
CASSLETGGHNEQFF
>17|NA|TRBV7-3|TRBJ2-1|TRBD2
TGTGCCAGCAGCTTAAGGTCCGGGGCGGGGGCCTACAATGAGCAGTTCTTC
CASSLRSGAGAYNEQFF
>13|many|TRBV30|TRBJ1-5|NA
TGTGCCTGGAGTGTAACTCAAGCTCGGCCCCAGCATTTT
CAWSVTQARPQHF
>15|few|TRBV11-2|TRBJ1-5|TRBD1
TGTGCCAGCAGTTTCGGACAGGGAGGCAATCAGCCCCAGCATTTT
CASSFGQGGNQPQHF